This record covers a single T cell receptor (beta chain). The record originates from a study of Ad26.COV2.S vaccination and SARS-CoV-2 variants. Here immunoSEQ multiplex PCR was the method, and the copy in TCRdb shows in-frame clones only, minus some. Of over 400,000 clones in the sample, roughly 90% were seen once. Trimming cost V 5 bases and J 4 bases; bases outside gene matches: 8. CDR1 is SEHNR, CDR2 FQNEAQ, per germline (reference sequence). The CDR3 extends over 15 amino acids. The treatment denotes: 15 to 20 received Ad26.COV2.S at low or high dose, single or two shots; several received placebo; per-sample allocation not given. The investigators took samples on day 63 after the first vaccine or placebo injection.

The sample here was peripheral blood, taken in a trial of Ad26.COV2.S vaccine versus placebo. The TCR was taken from a person between 18 and 65 years old who received the Ad26.COV2.S COVID-19 vaccine or a placebo. J is TRBJ1-5 and V is TRBV7-9; 7 positions match TRBD1. DNA for the CDR3: TGTGCCAGCAGCCATTCGGGACAGCTTAATCAGCCCCAGCATTTT. It specifies CASSHSGQLNQPQHF.